The following is a TCR beta chain sequence with its context. This sample stems from a study of blood T cell repertoires in COVID-19. For the study at large: PBMCs, B-cell-depleted T cells, or T cells provided the cDNA or gDNA that made up the material.

Assay: immunoSEQ multiplex PCR; the TCRdb copy retains only in-frame clones and omits some. The repertoire holds about 75,000 clones, with almost 90% as singletons. This CDR3 region has 14 residues. Germline V gene data show CDR1 as LNHDA and CDR2 as SQIVND (reference sequence). V lost 1 base to trimming and J lost 0 bases, with 6 bases between them. The chain couples TRBV19 to TRBJ1-1; the D gene is possibly TRBD1 (5 bases). The TCR sequence derives from a human donor in a cohort sampled during active COVID-19. Material: peripheral blood. CDR3 sequence (DNA): TGTGCCAGTAGTATAGGACAGATGAACACTGAAGCTTTCTTT. It specifies CASSIGQMNTEAFF.